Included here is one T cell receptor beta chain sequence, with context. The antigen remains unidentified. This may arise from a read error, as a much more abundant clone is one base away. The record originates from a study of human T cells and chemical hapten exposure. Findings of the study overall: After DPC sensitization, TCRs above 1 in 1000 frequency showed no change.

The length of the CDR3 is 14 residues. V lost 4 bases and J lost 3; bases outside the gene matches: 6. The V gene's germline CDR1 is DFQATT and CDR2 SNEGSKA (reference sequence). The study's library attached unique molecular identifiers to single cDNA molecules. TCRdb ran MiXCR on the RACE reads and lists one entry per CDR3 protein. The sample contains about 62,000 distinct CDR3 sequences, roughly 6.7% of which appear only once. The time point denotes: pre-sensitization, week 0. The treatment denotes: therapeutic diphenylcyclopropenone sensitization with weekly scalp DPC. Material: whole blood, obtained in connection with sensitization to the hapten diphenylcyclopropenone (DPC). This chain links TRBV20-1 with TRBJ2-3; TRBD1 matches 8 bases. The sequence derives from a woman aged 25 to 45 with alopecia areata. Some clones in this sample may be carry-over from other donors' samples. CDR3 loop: CSAKTGVRTDTQYF. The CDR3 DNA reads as TGCAGTGCTAAGACAGGGGTTCGTACAGATACGCAGTATTTT.